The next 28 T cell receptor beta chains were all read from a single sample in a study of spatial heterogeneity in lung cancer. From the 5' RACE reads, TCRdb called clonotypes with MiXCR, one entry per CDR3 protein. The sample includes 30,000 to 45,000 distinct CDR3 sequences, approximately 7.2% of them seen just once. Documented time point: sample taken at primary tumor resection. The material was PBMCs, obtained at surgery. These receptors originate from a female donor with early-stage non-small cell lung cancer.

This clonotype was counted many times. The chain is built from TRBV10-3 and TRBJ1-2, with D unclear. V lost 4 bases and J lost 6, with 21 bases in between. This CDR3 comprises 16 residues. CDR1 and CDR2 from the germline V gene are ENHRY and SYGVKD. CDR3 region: CAISALGGPGMDGYTF. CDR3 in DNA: TGTGCCATCAGTGCCTTAGGTGGCCCGGGTATGGATGGCTACACCTTC.

CDR3 sequence reads: CASSALAGFSEQYF. CDR3 nucleotide sequence: TGTGCCAGCAGCGCATTAGCGGGGTTCAGCGAGCAGTACTTC. This chain joins TRBV28 and TRBJ2-7; 8 bases fit TRBD2. CDR3 size: 14 residues. In germline, CDR1 is MDHEN, CDR2 SYDVKM. The V segment lost 6 bases and the J segment 6 bases; nucleotides outside the gene matches: 10.

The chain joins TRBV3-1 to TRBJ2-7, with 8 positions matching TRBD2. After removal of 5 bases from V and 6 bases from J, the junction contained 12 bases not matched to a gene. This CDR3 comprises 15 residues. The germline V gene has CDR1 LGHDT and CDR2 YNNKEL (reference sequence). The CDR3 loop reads CASSASPLTSVEQYF. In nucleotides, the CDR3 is TGTGCCAGCAGCGCTTCCCCACTGACTAGCGTCGAGCAGTACTTC.

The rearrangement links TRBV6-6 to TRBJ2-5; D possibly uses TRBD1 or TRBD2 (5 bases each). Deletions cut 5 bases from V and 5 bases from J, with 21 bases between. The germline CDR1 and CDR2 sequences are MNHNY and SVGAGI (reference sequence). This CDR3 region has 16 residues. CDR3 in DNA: TGTGCCAGCAGTGACGGACCGGGACGAGGTGAGGAGACCCAGTACTTC. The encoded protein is CASSDGPGRGEETQYF.

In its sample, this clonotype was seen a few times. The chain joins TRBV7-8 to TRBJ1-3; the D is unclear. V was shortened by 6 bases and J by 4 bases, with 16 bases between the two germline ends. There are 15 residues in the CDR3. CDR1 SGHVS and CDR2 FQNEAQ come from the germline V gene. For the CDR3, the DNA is TGTGCCAGCAGTCAATACAGTGGGCTCGGAAACACCATATATTTT. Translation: CASSQYSGLGNTIYF.

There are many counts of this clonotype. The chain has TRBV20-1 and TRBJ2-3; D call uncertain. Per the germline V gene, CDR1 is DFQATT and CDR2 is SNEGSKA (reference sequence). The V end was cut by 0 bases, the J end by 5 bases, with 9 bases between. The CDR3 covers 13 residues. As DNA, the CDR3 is TGCAGTGCTAGAGACCCTGGGATAGATACGCAGTATTTT. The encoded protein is CSARDPGIDTQYF.

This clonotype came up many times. The CDR3 coding sequence is TGTGCCAGCAGCTTAGCGGCGGGAACATACAATGAGCAGTTCTTC. Translated: CASSLAAGTYNEQFF. The chain couples TRBV7-2 to TRBJ2-1; maybe TRBD2 (6 bases). Trimming removed 0 bases at V and 4 bases at J, with 10 bases between. Germline V lookup: CDR1 SGHTA, CDR2 FQGNSA. The CDR3 extends over 15 amino acids.

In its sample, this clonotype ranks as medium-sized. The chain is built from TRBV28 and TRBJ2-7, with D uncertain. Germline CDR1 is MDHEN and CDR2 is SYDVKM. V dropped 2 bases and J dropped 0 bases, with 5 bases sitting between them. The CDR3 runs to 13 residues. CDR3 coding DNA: TGTGCCAGCAGTTTAAAGAGCTCCTACGAGCAGTACTTC. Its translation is CASSLKSSYEQYF.

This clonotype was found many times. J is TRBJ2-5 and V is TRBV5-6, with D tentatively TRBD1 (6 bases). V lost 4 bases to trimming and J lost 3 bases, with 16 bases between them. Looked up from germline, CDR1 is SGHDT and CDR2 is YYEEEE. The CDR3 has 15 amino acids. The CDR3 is CASSTLRGSEETQYF. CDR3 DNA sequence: TGTGCCAGCAGCACGCTTAGGGGGTCGGAAGAGACCCAGTACTTC.

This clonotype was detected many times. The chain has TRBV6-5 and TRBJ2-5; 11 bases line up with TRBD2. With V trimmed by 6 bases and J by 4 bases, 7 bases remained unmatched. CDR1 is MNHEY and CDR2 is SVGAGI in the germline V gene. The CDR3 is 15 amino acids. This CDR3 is CASSFGLAGRETQYF. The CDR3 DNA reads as TGTGCCAGCAGCTTCGGACTAGCGGGTAGAGAGACCCAGTACTTC.

The chain's CDR3 is CATETPGVNEQFF. DNA for the CDR3: TGTGCCACCGAAACGCCGGGGGTCAATGAGCAGTTCTTC. The rearrangement links TRBV24-1 to TRBJ2-1, with TRBD2 as a possible D gene (6 bases). Looked up from germline, CDR1 is KGHDR and CDR2 is SFDVKD. CDR3 length equals 13 residues. V shed 9 bases and J shed 6 bases, with 14 bases lying between them.

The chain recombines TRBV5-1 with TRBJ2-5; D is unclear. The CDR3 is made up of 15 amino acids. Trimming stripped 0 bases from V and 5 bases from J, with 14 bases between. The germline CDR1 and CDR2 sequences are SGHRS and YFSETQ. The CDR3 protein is CASSLEGRTRETQYF. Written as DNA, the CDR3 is TGCGCCAGCAGCTTGGAGGGCCGCACCCGGGAGACCCAGTACTTC. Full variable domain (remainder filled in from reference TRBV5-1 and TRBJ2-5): KAGVTQTPRYLIKTRGQQVTLSCSPISGHRSVSWYQQTPGQGLQFLFEYFSETQRNKGNFPGRFSGRQFSNSRSEMNVSTLELGDSALYLCASSLEGRTRETQYFGPGTRLLVL.

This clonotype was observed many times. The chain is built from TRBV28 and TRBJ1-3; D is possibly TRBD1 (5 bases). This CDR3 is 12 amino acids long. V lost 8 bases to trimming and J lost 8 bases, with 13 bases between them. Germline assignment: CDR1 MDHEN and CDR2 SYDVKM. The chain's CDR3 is CASEGVVDTIYF. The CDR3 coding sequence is TGTGCCAGCGAAGGGGTGGTGGACACCATATATTTT.

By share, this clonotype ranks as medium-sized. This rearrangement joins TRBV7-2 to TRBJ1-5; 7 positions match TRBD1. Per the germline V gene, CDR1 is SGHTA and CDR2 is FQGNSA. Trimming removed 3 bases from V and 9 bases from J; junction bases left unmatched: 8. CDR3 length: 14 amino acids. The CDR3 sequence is CASSLKTGRGPQHF. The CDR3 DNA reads TGTGCCAGCAGCTTGAAGACAGGGAGGGGGCCCCAGCATTTT.

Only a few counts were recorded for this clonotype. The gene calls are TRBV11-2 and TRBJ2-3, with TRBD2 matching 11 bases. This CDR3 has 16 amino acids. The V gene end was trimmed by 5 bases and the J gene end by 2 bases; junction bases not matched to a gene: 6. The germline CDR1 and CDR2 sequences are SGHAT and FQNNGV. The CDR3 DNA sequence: TGTGCCAGCAGCATCTCGACTAGCGGGACCACAGATACGCAGTATTTT. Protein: CASSISTSGTTDTQYF.

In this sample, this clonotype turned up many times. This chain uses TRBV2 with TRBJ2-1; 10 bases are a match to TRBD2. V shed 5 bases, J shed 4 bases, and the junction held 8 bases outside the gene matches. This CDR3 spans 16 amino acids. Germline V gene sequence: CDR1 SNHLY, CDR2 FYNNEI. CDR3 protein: CASSLFGLAVYNEQFF. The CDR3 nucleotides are TGTGCCAGCAGTCTCTTCGGACTAGCGGTGTACAATGAGCAGTTCTTC.

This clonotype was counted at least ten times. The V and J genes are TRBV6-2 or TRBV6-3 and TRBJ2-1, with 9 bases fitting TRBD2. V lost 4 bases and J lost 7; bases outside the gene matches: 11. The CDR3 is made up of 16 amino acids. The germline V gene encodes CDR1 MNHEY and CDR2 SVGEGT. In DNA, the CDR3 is TGTGCCAGCAGTTTTTTCGCGGGAGGGGAGGAGAATGAGCAGTTCTTC. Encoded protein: CASSFFAGGEENEQFF.

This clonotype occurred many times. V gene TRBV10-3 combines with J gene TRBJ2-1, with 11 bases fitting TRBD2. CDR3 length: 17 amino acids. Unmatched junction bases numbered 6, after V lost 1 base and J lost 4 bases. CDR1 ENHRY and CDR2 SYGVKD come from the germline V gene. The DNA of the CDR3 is TGTGCCATCAGTGAGTGGGCCGGGACTAGCGGATACAATGAGCAGTTCTTC. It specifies CAISEWAGTSGYNEQFF.

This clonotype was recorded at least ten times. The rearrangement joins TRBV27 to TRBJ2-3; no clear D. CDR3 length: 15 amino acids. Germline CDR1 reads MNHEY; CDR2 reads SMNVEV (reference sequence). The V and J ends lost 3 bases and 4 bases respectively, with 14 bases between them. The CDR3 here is CASSFIGYSADTQYF. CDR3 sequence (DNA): TGTGCCAGCAGTTTCATAGGGTACTCTGCAGATACGCAGTATTTT.

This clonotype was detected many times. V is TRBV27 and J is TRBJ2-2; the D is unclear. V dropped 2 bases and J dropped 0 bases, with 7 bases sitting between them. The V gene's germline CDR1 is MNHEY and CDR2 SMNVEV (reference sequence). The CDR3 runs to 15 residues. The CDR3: CASSLASANTGELFF. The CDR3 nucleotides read TGTGCCAGCAGTTTAGCATCCGCGAACACCGGGGAGCTGTTTTTT.

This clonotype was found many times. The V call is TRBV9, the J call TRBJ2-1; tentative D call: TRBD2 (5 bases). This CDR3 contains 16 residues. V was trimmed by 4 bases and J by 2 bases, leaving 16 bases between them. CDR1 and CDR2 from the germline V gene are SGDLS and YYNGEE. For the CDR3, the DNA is TGTGCCAGCAGCTTAGTAACGGGGTCAACCTACAATGAGCAGTTCTTC. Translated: CASSLVTGSTYNEQFF.

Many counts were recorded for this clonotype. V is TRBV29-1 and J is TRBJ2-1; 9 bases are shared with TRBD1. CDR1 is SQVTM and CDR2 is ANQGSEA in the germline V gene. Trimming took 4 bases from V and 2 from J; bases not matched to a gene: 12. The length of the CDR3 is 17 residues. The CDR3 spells CSVGDTGGTPPYNEQFF. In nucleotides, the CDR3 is TGCAGCGTTGGGGACACAGGGGGCACGCCCCCCTACAATGAGCAGTTCTTC.

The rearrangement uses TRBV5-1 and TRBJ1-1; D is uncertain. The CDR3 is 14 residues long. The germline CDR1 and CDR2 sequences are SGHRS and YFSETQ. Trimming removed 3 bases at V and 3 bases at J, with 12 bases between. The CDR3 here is CASSSLPADTEAFF. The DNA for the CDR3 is TGCGCCAGCAGCTCCTTGCCGGCGGACACTGAAGCTTTCTTT.

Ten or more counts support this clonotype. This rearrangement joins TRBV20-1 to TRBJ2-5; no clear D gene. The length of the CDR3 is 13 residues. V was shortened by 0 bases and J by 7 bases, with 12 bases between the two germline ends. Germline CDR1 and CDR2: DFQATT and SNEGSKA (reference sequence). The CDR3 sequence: CSAREPKVRTQYF. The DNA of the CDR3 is TGCAGTGCTAGAGAACCCAAAGTCAGGACCCAGTACTTC.

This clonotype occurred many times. The CDR3 nucleotides are TGTGCCAGCAGTTGGCTTCAAGAGACCCAGTACTTC. Its translation is CASSWLQETQYF. J is TRBJ2-5 and V is TRBV11-2; D unresolved. The length of the CDR3 is 12 residues. Germline lookup yields CDR1 SGHAT and CDR2 FQNNGV. V lost 6 bases and J lost 2, with 7 bases in between.

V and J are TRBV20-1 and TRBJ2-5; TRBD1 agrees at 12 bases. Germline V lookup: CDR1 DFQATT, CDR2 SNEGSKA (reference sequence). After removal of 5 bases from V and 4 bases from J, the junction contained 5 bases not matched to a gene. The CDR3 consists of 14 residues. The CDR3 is CSAPGTGGRETQYF. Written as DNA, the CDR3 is TGCAGTGCTCCCGGGACAGGGGGCCGAGAGACCCAGTACTTC.

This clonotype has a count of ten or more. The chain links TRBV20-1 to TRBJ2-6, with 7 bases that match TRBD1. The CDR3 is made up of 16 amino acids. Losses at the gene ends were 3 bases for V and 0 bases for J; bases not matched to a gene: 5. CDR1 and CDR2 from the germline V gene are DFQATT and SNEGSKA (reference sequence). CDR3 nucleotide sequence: TGCAGTGCTAGTCGACAGGGACCCTCTGGGGCCAACGTCCTGACTTTC. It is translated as CSASRQGPSGANVLTF.

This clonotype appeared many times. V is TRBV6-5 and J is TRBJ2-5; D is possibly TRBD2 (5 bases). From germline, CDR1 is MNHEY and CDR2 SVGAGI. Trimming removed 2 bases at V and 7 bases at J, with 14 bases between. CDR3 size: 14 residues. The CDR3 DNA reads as TGTGCCAGCAGTTACGGAGGTACCAGCGGGACCCAGTACTTC. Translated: CASSYGGTSGTQYF.